Below are 17 T cell receptor beta chains sequenced from a single sample in a study of cytomegalovirus exposure and HLA in healthy donors. The PCR made use of 60 Vbeta and 13 Jbeta primers. Profiled with immunoSEQ multiplex PCR; TCRdb holds only in-frame clones, not every one. The sample holds some 97,000 clones; 76% are singletons and the top ten take more than 3%. Sequencing input: PBMCs. The receptor source for this set is a woman between 45 and 65 years old in good health and CMV-seropositive.

The chain is built from TRBV19 and TRBJ1-2; TRBD1 might be the D (5 bases). V was trimmed by 6 bases and J by 0 bases, leaving 11 bases between them. The CDR3 consists of 14 residues. Germline V gene lookup returns CDR1 LNHDA and CDR2 SQIVND (reference sequence). The CDR3 nucleotides are TGTGCCAGTAGGCAGGGCCCCTCTAACTATGGCTACACCTTC. As protein: CASRQGPSNYGYTF. Using reference TRBV19 and TRBJ1-2 for the parts outside the CDR3, the full variable domain is DGGITQSPKYLFRKEGQNVTLSCEQNLNHDAMYWYRQDPGQGLRLIYYSQIVNDFQKGDIAEGYSVSREKKESFPLTVTSAQKNPTAFYLCASRQGPSNYGYTFGSGTRLTVV.

CDR3 region: CASSWTSTYEQYF. CDR3 nucleotides: TGCGCCAGCAGCTGGACAAGTACCTACGAGCAGTACTTC. The V and J genes are TRBV5-1 and TRBJ2-7; maybe TRBD1 (5 bases). The CDR3 is 13 residues long. V was cut by 3 bases and J by 2 bases, with 9 bases left in between. Germline V lookup: CDR1 SGHRS, CDR2 YFSETQ.

The chain employs TRBV11-2 and TRBJ2-7; 13 bases align to TRBD2. Losses at the gene ends were 5 bases for V and 12 bases for J; bases not matched to a gene: 16. This CDR3 region has 16 residues. Per the germline V gene, CDR1 is SGHAT and CDR2 is FQNNGV. DNA for the CDR3: TGTGCCAGCAGCCCCCGGACTAGCGGGGGTTCCCCGGGGATGTACTTC. It is translated as CASSPRTSGGSPGMYF.

This clone has only a few counts. This chain links TRBV15 with TRBJ2-5; tentatively, D is TRBD2 (5 bases). This CDR3 is built from 15 residues. V was cut by 0 bases and J by 5 bases, with 13 bases left in between. Per germline, CDR1 LNHNV and CDR2 YYDKDF (reference sequence). The CDR3 loop reads CATSRDPSGMETQYF. The CDR3 DNA follows: TGTGCCACCAGCAGAGACCCCTCGGGGATGGAGACCCAGTACTTC.

This clone showed up just a few times. The CDR3 coding sequence is TGTGCCATCAGTAGAGGAGAGGATCAGCCCCAGCATTTT. Its protein is CAISRGEDQPQHF. The chain joins TRBV10-3 to TRBJ1-5; D unresolved. Germline lookup yields CDR1 ENHRY and CDR2 SYGVKD. V dropped 5 bases and J dropped 5 bases, with 10 bases sitting between them. The CDR3 contains 13 residues.

This chain uses TRBV30 with TRBJ2-7, with D perhaps TRBD1 (6 bases). Germline V gene lookup returns CDR1 GTSNPN and CDR2 SVGIG (reference sequence). The CDR3 consists of 12 residues. Trimming cost V 5 bases and J 3 bases, with 11 bases left between them. This chain's CDR3 is CAWGWGHYEQYF. The CDR3 DNA reads TGTGCCTGGGGGTGGGGGCACTACGAGCAGTACTTC.

The chain is built from TRBV5-6 and TRBJ2-7; perhaps TRBD1 as D (6 bases). V was shortened by 4 bases and J by 3 bases, with 14 bases between the two germline ends. The germline CDR1 and CDR2 sequences are SGHDT and YYEEEE. The CDR3 consists of 14 residues. The CDR3 is CASSPGAVFYEQYF. The CDR3 nucleotides are TGTGCCAGCAGCCCAGGGGCGGTGTTCTACGAGCAGTACTTC.

This chain uses TRBV4-1 with TRBJ1-5; no definite D call. Germline V gene lookup returns CDR1 MGHRA and CDR2 YSYEKL. Trimming cost V 1 base and J 0 bases, with 10 bases left between them. The CDR3 runs to 16 residues. As DNA, the CDR3 is TGCGCCAGCAGCCAAGTCTTAACAGCTAGCAATCAGCCCCAGCATTTT. Protein sequence: CASSQVLTASNQPQHF.

The chain couples TRBV9 to TRBJ2-1; perhaps TRBD2 as D (7 bases). The germline V gene has CDR1 SGDLS and CDR2 YYNGEE. With 0 bases removed from V and 6 bases from J, the gap between germline ends came to 13 bases. CDR3 length: 15 residues. CDR3 amino acids: CASSVGGGAGNEQFF. In DNA, the CDR3 is TGTGCCAGCAGCGTAGGTGGGGGGGCGGGCAATGAGCAGTTCTTC.

This clone was seen only once. The rearrangement links TRBV9 to TRBJ2-5; TRBD2 aligns across 14 bases. The CDR3 sequence is 16 residues long. The J segment lost 1 base and the V segment lost 4 bases, leaving 3 bases of the junction unmatched. Germline values: CDR1 SGDLS, CDR2 YYNGEE. The CDR3 spells CASSFGLAGGQETQYF. As DNA, the CDR3 is TGTGCCAGCAGCTTCGGACTAGCGGGGGGCCAAGAGACCCAGTACTTC. Together with reference TRBV9 and TRBJ2-5, the CDR3 gives the full variable domain: DSGVTQTPKHLITATGQRVTLRCSPRSGDLSVYWYQQSLDQGLQFLIQYYNGEERAKGNILERFSAQQFPDLHSELNLSSLELGDSALYFCASSFGLAGGQETQYFGPGTRLLVL.

J is TRBJ2-2 and V is TRBV5-4; 10 bases match TRBD1. Looked up from germline, CDR1 is SGHNT and CDR2 is YYREEE (reference sequence). The CDR3 extends over 14 amino acids. V dropped 4 bases and J dropped 5; count of bases not matched to a gene: 2. The CDR3 is CASSPGQGTGELFF. The CDR3, as DNA: TGTGCCAGCAGCCCGGGACAGGGGACCGGGGAGCTGTTTTTT.

This sequence joins TRBV5-1 and TRBJ1-1; 7 bases line up with TRBD1. Per germline, CDR1 SGHRS and CDR2 YFSETQ. The ends lost 7 bases at V and 0 bases at J; junction bases unmatched: 9. The CDR3 totals 15 residues. CDR3 in DNA: TGCGCCAGCCGCCCTGGGACAGCGATGAACACTGAAGCTTTCTTT. It translates to CASRPGTAMNTEAFF. The full variable domain, its missing parts supplied by reference TRBV5-1 and TRBJ1-1, is KAGVTQTPRYLIKTRGQQVTLSCSPISGHRSVSWYQQTPGQGLQFLFEYFSETQRNKGNFPGRFSGRQFSNSRSEMNVSTLELGDSALYLCASRPGTAMNTEAFFGQGTRLTVV.

The rearrangement uses TRBV15 and TRBJ1-1, with 8 bases identical to TRBD1. The V gene end was trimmed by 1 base and the J gene end by 1 base; junction bases not matched to a gene: 5. The CDR3 has 16 residues. Germline CDR1 LNHNV, CDR2 YYDKDF (reference sequence). CDR3 in amino acids: CATSRGQGAANTEAFF. CDR3 in DNA: TGTGCCACCAGCAGAGGTCAGGGGGCCGCGAACACTGAAGCTTTCTTT.

The J gene is TRBJ1-5, the V gene TRBV19, with D possibly being TRBD1 (6 bases). Trimming stripped 5 bases from V and 0 bases from J, with 14 bases between. This CDR3 region has 16 residues. Germline V CDR1 and CDR2: LNHDA, SQIVND (reference sequence). CDR3 amino acids: CASSWRMGASNQPQHF. The CDR3 nucleotides read TGTGCCAGTAGTTGGAGGATGGGGGCTAGCAATCAGCCCCAGCATTTT.

The CDR3 loop is CASSTGTGGYEQYF. The CDR3 nucleotides read TGTGCCAGCAGCACAGGGACAGGGGGCTACGAGCAGTACTTC. This sequence joins TRBV6-5 and TRBJ2-7; 11 bases match TRBD1. V lost 6 bases, J lost 3 bases, and 4 bases stayed unmatched. The length of the CDR3 is 14 residues. Germline CDR1 is MNHEY and CDR2 is SVGAGI.

The chain has TRBV11-2 and TRBJ1-5, with 8 bases matching TRBD1. There are 15 residues in the CDR3. Trimming took 4 bases from V and 6 from J; bases not matched to a gene: 8. Germline V lookup: CDR1 SGHAT, CDR2 FQNNGV. This CDR3 is CASSSVRGLGQPQHF. CDR3 nucleotides: TGTGCCAGCAGCTCCGTCAGGGGGCTAGGTCAGCCCCAGCATTTT.

Ten or more counts support this clone. The genes are TRBV6-5 and TRBJ2-5; 7 bases agree with TRBD2. The CDR3 runs 12 residues. V dropped 6 bases and J dropped 5; count of bases not matched to a gene: 3. Per the germline V gene, CDR1 is MNHEY and CDR2 is SVGAGI. The CDR3, as DNA: TGTGCCAGCAGCAAGGGAGGGGAGACCCAGTACTTC. Its protein is CASSKGGETQYF.